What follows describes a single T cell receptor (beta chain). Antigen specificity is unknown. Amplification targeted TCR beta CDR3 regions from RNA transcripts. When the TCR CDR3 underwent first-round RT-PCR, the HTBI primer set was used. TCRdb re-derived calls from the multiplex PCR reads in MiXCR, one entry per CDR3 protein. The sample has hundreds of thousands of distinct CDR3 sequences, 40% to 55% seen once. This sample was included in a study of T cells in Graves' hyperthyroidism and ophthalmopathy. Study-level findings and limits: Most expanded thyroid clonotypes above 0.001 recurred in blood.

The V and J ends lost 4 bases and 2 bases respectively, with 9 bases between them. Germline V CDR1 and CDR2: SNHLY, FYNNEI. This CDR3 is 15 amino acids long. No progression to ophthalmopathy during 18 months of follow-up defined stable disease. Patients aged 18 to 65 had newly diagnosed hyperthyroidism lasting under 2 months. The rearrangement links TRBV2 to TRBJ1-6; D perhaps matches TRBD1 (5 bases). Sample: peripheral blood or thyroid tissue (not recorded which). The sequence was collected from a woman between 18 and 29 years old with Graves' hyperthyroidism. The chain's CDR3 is CASSVRQTYNSPLHF. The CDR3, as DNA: TGTGCCAGCAGTGTCCGACAGACCTATAATTCACCCCTCCACTTT.